These 23 T cell receptor beta chains were all obtained from the same sample, sequenced in a study of OX40 agonist ivuxolimab in advanced cancers. TCRdb's copy holds only in-frame clones and misses some; the assay was immunoSEQ multiplex PCR. The data show tens of thousands of clones, about 85% seen once. This sample comprised CD4+ or CD8+ T cells sorted from blood, obtained in a trial of the OX40 agonist ivuxolimab. The receptors here all came from an adult with an advanced solid tumor such as melanoma, head and neck, liver or kidney cancer.

The rearrangement joins TRBV9 to TRBJ2-3; 12 nucleotides line up with TRBD2. The CDR3 contains 18 residues. CDR1 is SGDLS and CDR2 is YYNGEE in the germline V gene. Trimming took 3 bases from V and 4 from J; bases not matched to a gene: 12. The CDR3 DNA reads as TGTGCCAGCAGCGCCGCTAGCGGGGGGGCAATAGACTCAGATACGCAGTATTTT. Residues: CASSAASGGAIDSDTQYF.

The gene calls are TRBV9 and TRBJ2-7; D gene uncertain. This CDR3 has 13 amino acids. Per the germline V gene, CDR1 is SGDLS and CDR2 is YYNGEE. The V end lost 1 base, the J end lost 5 bases, and 10 bases lay between the germline ends. As DNA, the CDR3 is TGTGCCAGCAGCGTACTAGGAACCGACGAGCAGTACTTC. Translated: CASSVLGTDEQYF.

The chain combines TRBV7-3 with TRBJ2-2; tentatively, D is TRBD1 (6 bases). Germline loops: CDR1 SGHTA, CDR2 FQGTGA. V dropped 4 bases and J dropped 6 bases, with 15 bases sitting between them. The CDR3 covers 15 residues. The CDR3 region has the DNA TGTGCCAGCAGCTCCTCACAGGGTTTGGCCGGGGAGCTGTTTTTT. This codes for CASSSSQGLAGELFF.

The chain has TRBV11-2 and TRBJ2-7; D might be TRBD1 (6 bases). The CDR3 sequence is 14 residues long. V lost 1 base and J 4 bases, leaving 11 bases between the germline ends. From germline, CDR1 is SGHAT and CDR2 FQNNGV. The chain's CDR3 is CASSLAQGWYEQYF. The CDR3 DNA reads TGTGCCAGCAGCTTAGCACAGGGTTGGTACGAGCAGTACTTC. Variable domain in full (rest from reference TRBV11-2 and TRBJ2-7): EAGVAQSPRYKIIEKRQSVAFWCNPISGHATLYWYQQILGQGPKLLIQFQNNGVVDDSQLPKDRFSAERLKGVDSTLKIQPAKLEDSAVYLCASSLAQGWYEQYFGPGTRLTVT.

This rearrangement joins TRBV27 to TRBJ1-5, with 8 bases fitting TRBD1. CDR1 MNHEY and CDR2 SMNVEV come from the germline V gene (reference sequence). The CDR3 extends over 15 amino acids. V trimming: 4 bases; J trimming: 3 bases; junction bases outside the gene matches: 5. This CDR3 is CASSSPDRANQPQHF. Written as DNA, the CDR3 is TGTGCCAGCAGTTCCCCGGACAGGGCCAATCAGCCCCAGCATTTT.

The chain is built from TRBV7-2 and TRBJ2-5; D gene ambiguous. This CDR3 has 15 amino acids. V was clipped by 2 bases and J by 4 bases, with 14 bases between them. Germline V gives CDR1 SGHTA, CDR2 FQGNSA. CDR3 sequence: CASSLYMGIGETQYF. CDR3 sequence (DNA): TGTGCCAGCAGCTTATATATGGGGATAGGAGAGACCCAGTACTTC.

This clone was observed a few times. This sequence joins TRBV5-8 and TRBJ1-1; 8 bases match TRBD1. CDR3 length: 15 residues. V gave up 2 bases and J gave up 1 base; unmatched junction bases: 4. The germline V gene encodes CDR1 SGHTS and CDR2 YDEGEE. CDR3 amino acids: CASSFRTGRNTEAFF. For the CDR3, the DNA is TGTGCCAGCAGCTTCCGGACAGGGAGGAACACTGAAGCTTTCTTT.

CDR3 in DNA: TGCGCCAGCAGCCAAGATCCAGGGGACAATGAGCAGTTCTTC. Protein product: CASSQDPGDNEQFF. This chain links TRBV4-1 with TRBJ2-1, with D maybe TRBD1 (6 bases). V lost 0 bases to trimming and J lost 5 bases, with 8 bases between them. There are 14 residues in the CDR3. The germline V gene has CDR1 MGHRA and CDR2 YSYEKL.

The genes are TRBV28 and TRBJ2-1; TRBD2 aligns across 10 bases. The CDR3 spans 16 residues. V lost 6 bases, J lost 2 bases, and 7 bases stayed unmatched. Looked up from germline, CDR1 is MDHEN and CDR2 is SYDVKM. This CDR3 reads CASRPPAGGPYNEQFF. Written as DNA, the CDR3 is TGTGCCAGCAGACCCCCAGCGGGAGGGCCCTACAATGAGCAGTTCTTC.

As concerns this clone: One end of the junction fails to match germline, which may point to a read error. The chain links TRBV23-1 to TRBJ2-2; TRBD1 matches at 7 bases. TRBV23-1 is labeled an ORF, and its function is uncertain. The CDR3 runs to 16 residues. The CDR3 here is CASSQSRTGRGRGAVF. The CDR3 bases are TGCGCCAGCAGTCAATCGAGGACAGGTAGGGGCCGGGGAGCTGTTTTT.

The chain couples TRBV28 to TRBJ1-1; weak D call: TRBD1 (5 bases). The germline V and J ends were trimmed by 6 bases and 6 bases, with 17 bases remaining between them. The germline V gene has CDR1 MDHEN and CDR2 SYDVKM. This CDR3 has 14 residues. CDR3 region: CASSPGSGRAEAFF. The CDR3 bases are TGTGCCAGCAGCCCAGGGAGTGGTAGGGCTGAAGCTTTCTTT.

The rearrangement links TRBV13 to TRBJ2-7; D is possibly TRBD1 (6 bases). The germline CDR1 and CDR2 sequences are PRHDT and FYEKMQ (reference sequence). CDR3 length equals 14 residues. V was cut by 5 bases and J by 1 base, with 12 bases left in between. The CDR3 protein is CASSPPQGSYEQYF. CDR3 nucleotides: TGTGCCAGCAGCCCCCCACAGGGTTCCTACGAGCAGTACTTC.

The V and J genes are TRBV7-6 and TRBJ2-3, with D perhaps given as TRBD1 or TRBD2 (5 bases each). V lost 5 bases and J lost 1, with 13 bases in between. From germline, CDR1 is SGHVS and CDR2 FNYEAQ. The length of the CDR3 is 15 residues. Here the CDR3 DNA reads TGTGCCAGCAGCGTCTCCCGGGACGGCACAGATACGCAGTATTTT. Protein sequence: CASSVSRDGTDTQYF.

The V gene is TRBV7-8, the J gene TRBJ2-7; 11 bases agree with TRBD2. Losses at the gene ends were 5 bases for V and 5 bases for J; bases not matched to a gene: 8. Germline CDR1 and CDR2: SGHVS and FQNEAQ. The CDR3 has 15 amino acids. CDR3 DNA: TGTGCCAGCAGCCTCACTAGCGGGAGTGTCGACGAGCAGTACTTC. Its protein is CASSLTSGSVDEQYF.

This clone was counted a few times. The chain couples TRBV7-9 to TRBJ2-7; D gene ambiguous. Trimming stripped 3 bases from V and 1 base from J, with 4 bases between. The CDR3 loop spans 12 amino acids. The germline gives CDR1 SEHNR, CDR2 FQNEAQ (reference sequence). The CDR3 here is CASSFVSYEQYF. The CDR3 coding sequence is TGTGCCAGCAGCTTCGTTTCCTACGAGCAGTACTTC.

The rearrangement joins TRBV6-4 to TRBJ2-1; 7 positions agree with TRBD2. Germline CDR1 is MRHNA and CDR2 is SNTAGT. The CDR3 extends over 16 amino acids. V dropped 3 bases and J dropped 9; count of bases not matched to a gene: 14. The CDR3 loop reads CASSEVAGEGLREQFF. CDR3 nucleotides: TGTGCCAGCAGTGAGGTAGCGGGTGAGGGTTTACGTGAGCAGTTCTTC.

This rearrangement joins TRBV27 to TRBJ1-2; possible D gene TRBD1, 5 bases. Trimming cost V 5 bases and J 8 bases, with 15 bases left between them. This CDR3 is built from 13 residues. Germline values: CDR1 MNHEY, CDR2 SMNVEV (reference sequence). CDR3 DNA sequence: TGTGCCAGCAGTCTGAGGGGCATCGGCGGCTACACCTTC. Residues: CASSLRGIGGYTF.

V is TRBV11-2 and J is TRBJ2-2; TRBD2 matches 11 bases. The CDR3 runs to 16 residues. The trim removed 8 bases at V and 1 base at J, leaving 6 bases unmatched. Germline V CDR1 and CDR2: SGHAT, FQNNGV. The CDR3 DNA reads as TGTGCCAGCCGCCTTGGGACTAGCGGGAACACCGGGGAGCTGTTTTTT. Translated: CASRLGTSGNTGELFF.

The gene calls are TRBV5-5 and TRBJ1-5; the match to TRBD1 covers 9 bases. Germline trimming cut 4 bases from V and 1 base from J; bases unmatched to any gene: 3. Looked up from germline, CDR1 is SGHKS and CDR2 is YYEKEE (reference sequence). This CDR3 is 15 amino acids long. CDR3 protein: CASSLDRGSNQPQHF. For the CDR3, the DNA is TGTGCCAGCAGCCTCGACAGGGGGAGCAATCAGCCCCAGCATTTT.

This CDR3 reads CASSLGGWNTEAFF. The CDR3 nucleotides are TGTGCCAGCAGCCTAGGGGGGTGGAACACTGAAGCTTTCTTT. This rearrangement joins TRBV27 to TRBJ1-1; maybe TRBD1 (6 bases). This CDR3 comprises 14 residues. Looked up from germline, CDR1 is MNHEY and CDR2 is SMNVEV (reference sequence). Trimming left V 6 bases short and J 1 base short, with 12 bases between.

Turning to this clone: This may be a read error: a much more frequent sequence differs by one nucleotide. This chain connects TRBV5-6 to TRBJ2-1; no clear D gene. Germline V CDR1 and CDR2: SGHDT, YYEEEE. Trimming removed 2 bases at V and 2 bases at J, with 2 bases between. The length of the CDR3 is 12 residues. Here the CDR3 reads CASSFAYNEQFF. CDR3 DNA: TGTGCCAGCAGCTTCGCCTACAATGAGCAGTTCTTC. The entire variable domain, with the rest obtained from reference TRBV5-6 and TRBJ2-1, is as follows: DAGVTQSPTHLIKTRGQQVTLRCSPKSGHDTVSWYQQALGQGPQFIFQYYEEEERQRGNFPDRFSGHQFPNYSSELNVNALLLGDSALYLCASSFAYNEQFFGPGTRLTVL.

A word on this clone: One end of the junction does not line up with germline, which may come from a read error. This rearrangement joins TRBV7-7 to TRBJ1-1; 7 bases align to TRBD1. CDR1 and CDR2 (germline): SSHAT, FNYEAQ (reference sequence). The CDR3 spans 15 residues. CDR3 protein: CASSSIDREDTEAFF. CDR3 nucleotide sequence: TGTGCTAGCAGCTCGATCGACAGGGAGGACACTGAAGCTTTCTTT.

The chain couples TRBV7-9 to TRBJ1-1; the D gene is possibly TRBD1 (5 bases). Deletions cut 5 bases from V and 4 bases from J, with 11 bases between. CDR1 SEHNR and CDR2 FQNEAQ come from the germline V gene (reference sequence). The CDR3 is 13 residues long. CDR3 region: CASSAVRGTEAFF. The CDR3 nucleotides read TGTGCCAGCAGCGCCGTTAGGGGCACTGAAGCTTTCTTT.